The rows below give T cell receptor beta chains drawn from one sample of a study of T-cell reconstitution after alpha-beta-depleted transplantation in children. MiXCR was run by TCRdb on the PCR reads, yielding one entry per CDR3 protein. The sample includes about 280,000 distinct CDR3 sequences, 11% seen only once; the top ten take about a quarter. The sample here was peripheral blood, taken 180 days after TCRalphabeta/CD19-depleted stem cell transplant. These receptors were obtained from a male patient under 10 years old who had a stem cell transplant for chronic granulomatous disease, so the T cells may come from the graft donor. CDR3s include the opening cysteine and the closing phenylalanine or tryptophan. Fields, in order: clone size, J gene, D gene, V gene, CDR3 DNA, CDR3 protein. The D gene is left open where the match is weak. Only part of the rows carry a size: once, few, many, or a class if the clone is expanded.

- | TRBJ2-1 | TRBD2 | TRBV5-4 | TGTGCCAGCAGCTTGACCGGACTAGCTGATGAGCAGTTCTTC | CASSLTGLADEQFF
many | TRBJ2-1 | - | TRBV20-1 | TGCAGTGCTAGTATGGGTCAGGGCAAATTTGAGCAGTTCTTC | CSASMGQGKFEQFF
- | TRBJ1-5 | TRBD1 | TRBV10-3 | TGTGCCATCAGTGGACAGGGGGGGAATCAGCCCCAGCATTTT | CAISGQGGNQPQHF
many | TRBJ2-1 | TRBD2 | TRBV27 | TGTGCCAGCACCCTTACGTTGGTCGGGACTAGCGGGTTGAATGAGCAGTTCTTC | CASTLTLVGTSGLNEQFF
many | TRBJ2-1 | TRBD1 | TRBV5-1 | TGCGCCAGCAGCCGCGGAATCAAGGGGGCCATCAATGAGCAGTTCTTC | CASSRGIKGAINEQFF
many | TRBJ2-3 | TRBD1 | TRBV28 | TGTGCCAGCAGTTCCACGGGACAGGAGAAGAATACGCAGTATTTT | CASSSTGQEKNTQYF
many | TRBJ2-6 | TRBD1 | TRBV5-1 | TGCGCCAGCAGCTCGTACCGGGACAGGGACTCTGGGGCCAACGTCCTGACTTTC | CASSSYRDRDSGANVLTF
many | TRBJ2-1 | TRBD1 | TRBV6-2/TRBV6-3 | TGTGCCAGCGGTTTACCACAGGGGTGGAGGAATGAGCAGTTCTTC | CASGLPQGWRNEQFF
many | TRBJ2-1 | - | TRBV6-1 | TGTGCCAGCAGTGAAAGAATGGGGCCAGGGGAATCCTACAATGAGCAGTTCTTC | CASSERMGPGESYNEQFF
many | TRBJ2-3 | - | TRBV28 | TGTGCCACTGTGGCTCGGGGGCCTAGCGGAGCTAGCACAGATACGCAGTATTTT | CATVARGPSGASTDTQYF
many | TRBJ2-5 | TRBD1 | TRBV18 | TGTGCCAGCTCGCGGACAGGCCAAGAGACCCAGTACTTC | CASSRTGQETQYF
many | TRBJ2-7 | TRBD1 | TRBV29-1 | TGCAGCGTGGGGACAGGGAACGAGCAGTACTTC | CSVGTGNEQYF
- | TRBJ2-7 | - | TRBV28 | TGTGCCAGCAGTTTCACCTTGGCAGATTCCGAGCAGTACTTC | CASSFTLADSEQYF
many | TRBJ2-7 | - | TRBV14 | TGTGCCAGCAGCCAAGATGTGCCTTCCGAGCAGTACTTC | CASSQDVPSEQYF
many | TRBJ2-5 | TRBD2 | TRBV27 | TGTGCCAGCAGTTTAAAGCCCACTCCCGACAGCGGGAGGGCCCGGGAGACCCAGTACTTC | CASSLKPTPDSGRARETQYF
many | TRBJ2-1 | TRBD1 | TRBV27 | TGTGCCAGCAACAGGGGAAGCAAGGGTTACAATGAGCAGTTCTTC | CASNRGSKGYNEQFF
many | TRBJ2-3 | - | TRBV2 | TGTGCCACCGTTCCCTGGGGGACAGATACGCAGTATTTT | CATVPWGTDTQYF
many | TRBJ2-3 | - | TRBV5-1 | TGCGCCAGCAGCTTGTACGGGAGCCGGGCAGATACGCAGTATTTT | CASSLYGSRADTQYF
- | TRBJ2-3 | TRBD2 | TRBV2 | TGTGCCAGCAGTGAAGCGCAAGGACTAGCGAGAGATACGCAGTATTTT | CASSEAQGLARDTQYF
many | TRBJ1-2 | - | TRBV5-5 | TGTGCCAGCAGCTTGGAACCATTTAACTATGGCTACACCTTC | CASSLEPFNYGYTF
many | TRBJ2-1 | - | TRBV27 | TGTGCCAGCTCGACTCGGAATGAGCAGTTCTTC | CASSTRNEQFF
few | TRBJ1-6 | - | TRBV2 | TGTGCCAGCAGTACCCCAGGGATCTCCTATAATTCACCCCTCCACTTT | CASSTPGISYNSPLHF
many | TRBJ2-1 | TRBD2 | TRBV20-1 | TGCAGTGCTAGCTCCCCGGGACTAGCGGGAAACAATGAGCAGTTCTTC | CSASSPGLAGNNEQFF
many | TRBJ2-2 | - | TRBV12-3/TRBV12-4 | TGTGCCAGCAGTCGACATGACACCGGGGAGCTGTTTTTT | CASSRHDTGELFF
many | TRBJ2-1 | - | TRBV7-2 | TGTGCCAGCAGCTTAGGTATTAGGCTGAATGAGCAGTTCTTC | CASSLGIRLNEQFF
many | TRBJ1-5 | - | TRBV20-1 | TGCAGTGGTCAGGGCCGGAATCAGCCCCAGCATTTT | CSGQGRNQPQHF
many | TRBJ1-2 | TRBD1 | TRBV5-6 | TGTGCCAGCAGCTTGGTGCAGGGGGACTATGGCTACACCTTC | CASSLVQGDYGYTF
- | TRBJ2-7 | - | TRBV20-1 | TGCAGTGCTCGTGGACACTTGTCCTACGAGCAGTACTTC | CSARGHLSYEQYF
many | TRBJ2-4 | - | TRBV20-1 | TGCAGTGCTAACCGGGACATCCTTGCGGGAAACATTCAGTACTTC | CSANRDILAGNIQYF
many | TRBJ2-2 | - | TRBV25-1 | TGTGCCAGCAGTGAAAATTCCGGGGAGCTGTTTTTT | CASSENSGELFF
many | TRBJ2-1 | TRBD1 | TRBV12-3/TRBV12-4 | TGTGCCAGCAGATTCCACAGGGGGCGGCACAATGAGCAGTTCTTC | CASRFHRGRHNEQFF
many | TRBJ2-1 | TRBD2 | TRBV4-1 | TGCGCCAGCAGCCAAGACCCTGGCGGGAGCTCCTACAATGAGCAGTTCTTC | CASSQDPGGSSYNEQFF
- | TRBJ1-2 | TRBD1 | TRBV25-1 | TGTGCCAGCGGTGAAGGAAACAGGGGGCTGGTTGGCTACACCTTC | CASGEGNRGLVGYTF
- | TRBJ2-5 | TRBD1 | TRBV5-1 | TGCGCCACCAAACAGGGCAGGGGGTACCAAGAGACCCAGTACTTC | CATKQGRGYQETQYF
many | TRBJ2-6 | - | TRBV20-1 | TGCAGTGCTAGGGATAACTCTGGGGCCAACGTCCTGACTTTC | CSARDNSGANVLTF
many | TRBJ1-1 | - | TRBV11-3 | TGTGCCAGCAGCTTAGATGGGCGGATGAACACTGAAGCTTTCTTT | CASSLDGRMNTEAFF
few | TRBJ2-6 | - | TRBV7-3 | TGTGCCAGCAGCCCCGGACAGCCCTACTCTGGGGCCAACGTCCTGACTTTC | CASSPGQPYSGANVLTF
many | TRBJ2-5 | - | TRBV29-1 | TGCAGCGTTGTCCGGTCAGAGACCCAGTACTTC | CSVVRSETQYF
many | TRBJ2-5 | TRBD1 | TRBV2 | TGTGCCAGCACCCGAGGGGGCAGGGGCCAAGAGACCCAGTACTTC | CASTRGGRGQETQYF
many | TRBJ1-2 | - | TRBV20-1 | TGCAGTGCTCCGCCCTCTGCCGGGCACTATGGCTACACCTTC | CSAPPSAGHYGYTF
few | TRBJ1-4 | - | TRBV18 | TGTGCCAGCTCACCCTCTACAGCAGTTAATGAAAAACTGTTTTTT | CASSPSTAVNEKLFF
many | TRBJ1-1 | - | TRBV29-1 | TGCAGCGTTGGGTCGGTGAACACTGAAGCTTTCTTT | CSVGSVNTEAFF
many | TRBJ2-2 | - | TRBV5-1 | TGCGCCAGCAGCGAATCCGGGCCGACACTTAACACCGGGGAGCTGTTTTTT | CASSESGPTLNTGELFF
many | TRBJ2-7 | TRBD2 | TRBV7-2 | TGTGCCAGCAGCTTAAACGGGGGGGCCCGGGGCGAGCAGTACTTC | CASSLNGGARGEQYF
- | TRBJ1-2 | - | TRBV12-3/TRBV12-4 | TGTGCCAGCAGTTTAGCTGGGGTGGGCTATGGCTACACCTTC | CASSLAGVGYGYTF
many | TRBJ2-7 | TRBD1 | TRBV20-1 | TGCAGTGCTAGAGCCGGGACAGTGCAGTACTTC | CSARAGTVQYF
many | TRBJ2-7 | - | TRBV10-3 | TGTGCCATCAGTGAGGGTGGTCCAAAGTCCTACGAGCAGTACTTC | CAISEGGPKSYEQYF
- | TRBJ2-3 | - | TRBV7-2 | TGTGCCAGCAGCTTAGCTTCCTCCACAGATACGCAGTATTTT | CASSLASSTDTQYF
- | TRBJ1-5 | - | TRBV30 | TGTGCCTGGAGTGTTGCAGTCAATCAGCCCCAGCATTTT | CAWSVAVNQPQHF
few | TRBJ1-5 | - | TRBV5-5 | TGTGCCAGCAGCCCCCAAACGGGAGGCAATCAGCCCCAGCATTTT | CASSPQTGGNQPQHF
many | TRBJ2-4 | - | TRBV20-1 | TGCAGTGCTGAGAGTACAATATTAGCCAAAAACATTCAGTACTTC | CSAESTILAKNIQYF
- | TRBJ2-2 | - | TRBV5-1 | TGCGCCAGGGCCTCCGGGGAGCTCTCCGGGGAGCTGTTTTTT | CARASGELSGELFF
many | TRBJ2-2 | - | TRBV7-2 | TGTGCCAGCAGCCCACAGGGACGCCGCCGAACCGGGGAGCTGTTTTTT | CASSPQGRRRTGELFF